This T cell receptor beta chain stems from a study of graft-versus-host responses after intestinal transplantation. Study conclusions and caveats: Circulating GvH clones peaking coincided with falling HvG clones soon after transplant. Individuals who had graft-donor T cell macrochimerism had allografts that showed high graft-versus-host to host-versus-graft clonal ratios.

This clone came up a few times. Its antigen is currently unknown. The V end was cut by 0 bases, the J end by 3 bases, with 5 bases between. Germline CDR1 and CDR2: MNHEY and SVGAGI. There are 13 residues in the CDR3. TCRdb's table, derived via immunoSEQ multiplex PCR, lists solely in-frame clones and lacks some. Of about 120,000 clones in the sample, 90% were seen once. The source was unstimulated CD4+ T cells sorted from spleen or lymph node cells, collected before intestinal transplant. The receptor's source is a human donor who received an intestinal transplant. The rearrangement uses TRBV6-5 and TRBJ1-1; D unresolved. The CDR3 protein is CASSYSPDTEAFF. CDR3 nucleotides: TGTGCCAGCAGTTACTCCCCGGACACTGAAGCTTTCTTT.